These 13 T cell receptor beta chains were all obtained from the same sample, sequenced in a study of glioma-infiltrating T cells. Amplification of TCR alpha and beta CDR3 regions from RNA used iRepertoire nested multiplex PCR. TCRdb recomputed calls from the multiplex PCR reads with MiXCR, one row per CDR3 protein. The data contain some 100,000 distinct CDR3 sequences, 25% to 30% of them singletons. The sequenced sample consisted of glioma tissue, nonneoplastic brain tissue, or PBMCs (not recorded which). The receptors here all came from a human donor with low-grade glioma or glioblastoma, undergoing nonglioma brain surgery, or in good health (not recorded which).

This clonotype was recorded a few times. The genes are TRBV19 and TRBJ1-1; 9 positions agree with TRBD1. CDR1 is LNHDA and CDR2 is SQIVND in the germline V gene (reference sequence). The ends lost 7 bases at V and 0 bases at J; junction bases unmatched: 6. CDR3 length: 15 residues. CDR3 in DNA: TGTGCCAGTATGGGGACAGGGCGGATGAACACTGAAGCTTTCTTT. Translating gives CASMGTGRMNTEAFF.

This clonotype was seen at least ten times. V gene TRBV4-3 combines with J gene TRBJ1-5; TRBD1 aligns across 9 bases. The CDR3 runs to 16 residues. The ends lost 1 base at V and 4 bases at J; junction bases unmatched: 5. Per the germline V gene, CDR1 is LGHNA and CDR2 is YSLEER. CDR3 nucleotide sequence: TGCGCCAGCAGCCAAGGGACAGGGGTCAATAATCAGCCCCAGCATTTT. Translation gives CASSQGTGVNNQPQHF.

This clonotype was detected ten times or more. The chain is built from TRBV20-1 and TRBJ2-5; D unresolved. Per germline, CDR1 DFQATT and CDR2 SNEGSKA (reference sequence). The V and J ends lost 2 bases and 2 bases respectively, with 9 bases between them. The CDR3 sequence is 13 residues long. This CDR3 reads CSARLSYQETQYF. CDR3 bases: TGCAGTGCTAGACTTTCCTATCAAGAGACCCAGTACTTC.

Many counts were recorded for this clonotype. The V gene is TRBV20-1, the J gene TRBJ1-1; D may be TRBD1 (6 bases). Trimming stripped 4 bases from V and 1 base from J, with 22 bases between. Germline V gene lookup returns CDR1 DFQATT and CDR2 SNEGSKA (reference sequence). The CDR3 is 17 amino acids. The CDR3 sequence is CSATQRRGTHPNTEAFF. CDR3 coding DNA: TGCAGTGCTACCCAGCGTAGGGGGACTCACCCGAACACTGAAGCTTTCTTT.

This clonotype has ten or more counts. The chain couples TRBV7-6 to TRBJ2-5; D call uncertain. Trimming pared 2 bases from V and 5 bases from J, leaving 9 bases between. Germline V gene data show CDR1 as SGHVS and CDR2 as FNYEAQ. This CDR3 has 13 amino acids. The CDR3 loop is CASSLPPGETQYF. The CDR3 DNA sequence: TGTGCCAGCAGCTTACCCCCCGGGGAGACCCAGTACTTC.

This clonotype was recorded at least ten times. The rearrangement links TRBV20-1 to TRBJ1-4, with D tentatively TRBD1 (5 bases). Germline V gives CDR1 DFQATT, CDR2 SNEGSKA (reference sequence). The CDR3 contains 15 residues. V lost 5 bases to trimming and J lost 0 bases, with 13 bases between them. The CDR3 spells CSAPSGGSTNEKLFF. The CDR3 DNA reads TGCAGTGCTCCTTCGGGGGGGTCAACTAATGAAAAACTGTTTTTT.

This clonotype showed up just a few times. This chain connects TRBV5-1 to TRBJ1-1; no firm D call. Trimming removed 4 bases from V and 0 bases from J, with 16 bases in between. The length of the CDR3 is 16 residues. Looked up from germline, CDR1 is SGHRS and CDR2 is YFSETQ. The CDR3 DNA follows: TGCGCCAGCAGCGTCGTCTCAGGACTAATGAACACTGAAGCTTTCTTT. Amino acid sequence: CASSVVSGLMNTEAFF.

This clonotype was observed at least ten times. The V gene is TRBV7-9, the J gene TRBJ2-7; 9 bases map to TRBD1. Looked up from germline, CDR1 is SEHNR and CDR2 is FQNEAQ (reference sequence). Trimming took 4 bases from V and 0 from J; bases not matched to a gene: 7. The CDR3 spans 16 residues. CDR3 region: CASSSRGGQGSYEQYF. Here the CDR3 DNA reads TGTGCCAGCAGCTCGAGGGGGGGACAGGGCTCCTACGAGCAGTACTTC.

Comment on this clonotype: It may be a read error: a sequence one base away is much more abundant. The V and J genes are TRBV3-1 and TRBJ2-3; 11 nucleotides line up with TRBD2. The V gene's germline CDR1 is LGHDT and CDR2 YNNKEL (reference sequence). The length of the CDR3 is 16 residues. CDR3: CASSQPGLAVPDTRYF. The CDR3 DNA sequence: TGTGCCAGCAGCCAACCGGGACTAGCGGTTCCAGATACGCGGTATTTT.

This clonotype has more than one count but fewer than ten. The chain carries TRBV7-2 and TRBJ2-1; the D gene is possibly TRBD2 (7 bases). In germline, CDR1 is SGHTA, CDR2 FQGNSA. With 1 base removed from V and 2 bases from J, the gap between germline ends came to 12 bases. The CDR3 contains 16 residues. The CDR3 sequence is CASSLEGGGAYNEQFF. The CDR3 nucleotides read TGTGCCAGCAGCTTAGAAGGCGGGGGCGCCTACAATGAGCAGTTCTTC.

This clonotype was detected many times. In nucleotides, the CDR3 is TGTGCCAGCAGTTCGACAGGGAGAGAGCAGTACTTC. Protein: CASSSTGREQYF. This chain joins TRBV28 and TRBJ2-7, with 7 bases matching TRBD1. The CDR3 sequence is 12 residues long. Germline CDR1 reads MDHEN; CDR2 reads SYDVKM. The V gene end was trimmed by 4 bases and the J gene end by 7 bases; junction bases not matched to a gene: 4. Filled out from reference TRBV28 and TRBJ2-7, the complete variable domain reads DVKVTQSSRYLVKRTGEKVFLECVQDMDHENMFWYRQDPGLGLRLIYFSYDVKMKEKGDIPEGYSVSREKKERFSLILESASTNQTSMYLCASSSTGREQYFGPGTRLTVT.

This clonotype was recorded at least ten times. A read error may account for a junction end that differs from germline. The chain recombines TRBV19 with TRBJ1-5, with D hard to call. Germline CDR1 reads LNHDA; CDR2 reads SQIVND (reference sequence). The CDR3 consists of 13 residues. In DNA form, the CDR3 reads TGTGCCAGTAGTATAGCTTTTAATCAACCCCAGCATTTT. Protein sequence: CASSIAFNQPQHF.

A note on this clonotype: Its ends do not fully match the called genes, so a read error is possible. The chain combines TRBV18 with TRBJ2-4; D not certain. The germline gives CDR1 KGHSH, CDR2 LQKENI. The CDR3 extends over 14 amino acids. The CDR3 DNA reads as TGTGCCAGCTTACCAAGTCAAAAAAAAAACATTCAGTACTTC. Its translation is CASLPSQKKNIQYF. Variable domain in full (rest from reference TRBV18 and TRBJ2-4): NAGVMQNPRHLVRRRGQEARLRCSPMKGHSHVYWYRQLPEEGLKFMVYLQKENIIDESGMPKERFSAEFPKEGPSILRIQQVVRGDSAAYFCASLPSQKKNIQYFGAGTRLSVL.